These T cell receptor beta chains were read from a single sample in a study of T cell repertoires in cytomegalovirus infection. TCRdb ran MiXCR on the reads and lists one entry per CDR3 protein. The sample comprises around 740,000 distinct CDR3 sequences, 35% to 40% of which are singletons, and 2.5% to 3.5% rests with the top ten. The specimen sequenced was PBMCs. Receptor source: a human donor in good health (CMV status not recorded). Some clones in this sample may be carry-over from other donors' samples. The CDR3 runs from the conserved cysteine through the conserved F or W. The D gene is left open where the match is weak. The listing skips clone size in some rows; elsewhere it reads once, few, many or a size class.

-,TRBJ1-1,few,TRBV7-6,TGTGCCAGCAGCTTTCAGGGCGGCGGGGACACTGAAGCTTTCTTT,CASSFQGGGDTEAFF
TRBD2,TRBJ2-1,many,TRBV7-2,TGTGCCAGCAGCTTAGAGGGACTAGAGTACAATGAGCAGTTCTTC,CASSLEGLEYNEQFF
TRBD1,TRBJ1-2,few,TRBV6-5,TGTGCCAGCAGGGTGGAACTACAGGGGGCGAACTATGGCTACACCTTC,CASRVELQGANYGYTF
TRBD1,TRBJ1-2,-,TRBV5-1,TGCGCCAGCAGCGGCGGGACAGGGGACGGCTACACCTTC,CASSGGTGDGYTF
TRBD1,TRBJ2-3,-,TRBV18,TGTGCCAGCTCAGCTTCCCGGGACAGGGGGCGTGCAGATACGCAGTATTTT,CASSASRDRGRADTQYF
-,TRBJ1-1,few,TRBV12-3/TRBV12-4,TGTGCCAGCAGTTTAATAGTGAACACTGAAGCTTTCTTT,CASSLIVNTEAFF
TRBD2,TRBJ2-7,-,TRBV7-2,TGTGCCAGCAGCTTATTCGGTCTAGCGGGAGGACTAGCCTACGAGCAGTACTTC,CASSLFGLAGGLAYEQYF
-,TRBJ2-6,-,TRBV28,TGTGCCAGTACCCCAGGGTATGGGGCCAACGTCCTGACTTTC,CASTPGYGANVLTF
TRBD1,TRBJ1-4,once,TRBV12-3/TRBV12-4,TGTGCCAGCAGCACCAACAGGGGGGCAACTAATGAAAAACTGTTTTTT,CASSTNRGATNEKLFF
-,TRBJ1-1,few,TRBV5-4,TGTGCCAGCAGCTTGTGGTCCTCGGCGAACACTGAAGCTTTCTTT,CASSLWSSANTEAFF
-,TRBJ1-3,many,TRBV6-1,TGTGCCAGCAGATCCTCAGGAAACACCATATATTTT,CASRSSGNTIYF
-,TRBJ1-6,few,TRBV7-8,TGTGCCAGCAGCTTAATATCGGGGGTTGGCTCCTATAATTCACCCCTCCACTTT,CASSLISGVGSYNSPLHF
TRBD1,TRBJ1-5,-,TRBV20-1,TGCAGTGCTAGAGCTTCAGGGGGCAAGCCCCAGCATTTT,CSARASGGKPQHF
-,TRBJ1-1,few,TRBV7-2,TGTGCCAGCAGCTTAGGACCAGGGGTGGCCACTGAAGCTTTCTTT,CASSLGPGVATEAFF
TRBD1,TRBJ1-5,-,TRBV28,TGTGCCAGCAGTTCCCACGACAGGGTTCAGCCCCAGCATTTT,CASSSHDRVQPQHF
TRBD1,TRBJ2-3,-,TRBV6-2/TRBV6-3,TGTGCCAGCAGTTCCGGACAGGATATCACAGATACGCAGTATTTT,CASSSGQDITDTQYF
TRBD1,TRBJ2-7,-,TRBV27,TGTGCCAGCAGCTCGACCGGGACAGGGGGTTTGTACGAGCAGTACTTC,CASSSTGTGGLYEQYF